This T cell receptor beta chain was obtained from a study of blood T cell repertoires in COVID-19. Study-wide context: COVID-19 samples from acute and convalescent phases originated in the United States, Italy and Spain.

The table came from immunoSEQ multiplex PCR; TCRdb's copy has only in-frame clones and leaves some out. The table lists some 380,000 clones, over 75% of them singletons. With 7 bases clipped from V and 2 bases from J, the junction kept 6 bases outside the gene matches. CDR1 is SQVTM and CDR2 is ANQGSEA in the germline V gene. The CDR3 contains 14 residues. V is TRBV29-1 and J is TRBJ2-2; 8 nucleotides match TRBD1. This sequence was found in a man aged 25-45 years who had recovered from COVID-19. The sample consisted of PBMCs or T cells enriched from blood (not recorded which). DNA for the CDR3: TGCAGCGGCCTTGGACAGGGAAACACCGGGGAGCTGTTTTTT. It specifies CSGLGQGNTGELFF.